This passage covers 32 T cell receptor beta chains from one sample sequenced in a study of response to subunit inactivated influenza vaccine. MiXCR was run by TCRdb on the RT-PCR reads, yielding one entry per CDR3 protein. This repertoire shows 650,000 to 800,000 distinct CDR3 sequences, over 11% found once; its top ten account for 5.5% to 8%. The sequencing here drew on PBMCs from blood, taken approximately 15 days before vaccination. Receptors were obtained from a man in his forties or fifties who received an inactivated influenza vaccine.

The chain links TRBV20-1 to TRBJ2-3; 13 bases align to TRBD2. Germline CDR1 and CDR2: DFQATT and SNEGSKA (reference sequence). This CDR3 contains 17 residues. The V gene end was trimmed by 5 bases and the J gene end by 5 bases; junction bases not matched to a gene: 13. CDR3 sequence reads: CSASELAGGPRIDTQYF. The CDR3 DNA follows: TGCAGTGCTTCGGAACTAGCGGGAGGGCCGAGGATAGATACGCAGTATTTT.

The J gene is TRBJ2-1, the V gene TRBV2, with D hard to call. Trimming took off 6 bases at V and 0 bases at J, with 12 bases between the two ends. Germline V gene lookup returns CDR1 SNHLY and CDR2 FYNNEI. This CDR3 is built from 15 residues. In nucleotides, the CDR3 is TGTGCCAGCAGGAGGACGGAAAGCTCCTACAATGAGCAGTTCTTC. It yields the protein CASRRTESSYNEQFF.

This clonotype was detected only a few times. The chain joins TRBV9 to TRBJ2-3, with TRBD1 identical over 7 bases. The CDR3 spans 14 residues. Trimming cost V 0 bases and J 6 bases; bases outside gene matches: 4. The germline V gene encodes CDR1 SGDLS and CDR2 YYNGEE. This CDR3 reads CASSVEGALDTQYF. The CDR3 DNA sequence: TGTGCCAGCAGCGTAGAGGGGGCTCTTGATACGCAGTATTTT. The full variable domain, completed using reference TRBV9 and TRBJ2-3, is DSGVTQTPKHLITATGQRVTLRCSPRSGDLSVYWYQQSLDQGLQFLIQYYNGEERAKGNILERFSAQQFPDLHSELNLSSLELGDSALYFCASSVEGALDTQYFGPGTRLTVL.

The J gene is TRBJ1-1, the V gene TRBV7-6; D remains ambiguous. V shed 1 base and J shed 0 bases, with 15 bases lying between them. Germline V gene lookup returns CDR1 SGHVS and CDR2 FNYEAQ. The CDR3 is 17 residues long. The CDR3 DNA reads TGTGCCAGCAGCTTAGAACCCGGACCGGGGTTGAACACTGAAGCTTTCTTT. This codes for CASSLEPGPGLNTEAFF.

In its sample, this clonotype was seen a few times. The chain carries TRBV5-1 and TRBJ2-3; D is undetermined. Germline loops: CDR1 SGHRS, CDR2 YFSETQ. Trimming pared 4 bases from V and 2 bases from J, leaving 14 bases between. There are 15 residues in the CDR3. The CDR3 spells CASSPAVNPTDTQYF. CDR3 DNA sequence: TGCGCCAGCAGCCCTGCCGTCAATCCCACAGATACGCAGTATTTT.

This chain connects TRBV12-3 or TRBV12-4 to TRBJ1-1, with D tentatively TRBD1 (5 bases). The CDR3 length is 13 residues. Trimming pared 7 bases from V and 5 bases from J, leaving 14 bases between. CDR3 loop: CASTRAVWTEAFF. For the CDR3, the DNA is TGTGCCAGCACCAGGGCGGTGTGGACTGAAGCTTTCTTT.

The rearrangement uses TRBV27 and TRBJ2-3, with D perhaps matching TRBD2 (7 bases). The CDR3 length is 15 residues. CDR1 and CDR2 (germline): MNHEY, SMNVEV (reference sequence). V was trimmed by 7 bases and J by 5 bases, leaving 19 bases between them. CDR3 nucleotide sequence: TGTGCCAGCACCCGGGGGGCCAGGGAGTTAGATACGCAGTATTTT. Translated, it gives CASTRGARELDTQYF.

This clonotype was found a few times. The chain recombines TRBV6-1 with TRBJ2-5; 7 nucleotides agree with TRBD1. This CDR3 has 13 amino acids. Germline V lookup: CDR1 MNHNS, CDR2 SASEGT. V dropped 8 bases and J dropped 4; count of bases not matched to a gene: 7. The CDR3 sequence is CASSTGARETQYF. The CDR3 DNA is TGTGCCAGCTCTACAGGGGCGCGAGAGACCCAGTACTTC.

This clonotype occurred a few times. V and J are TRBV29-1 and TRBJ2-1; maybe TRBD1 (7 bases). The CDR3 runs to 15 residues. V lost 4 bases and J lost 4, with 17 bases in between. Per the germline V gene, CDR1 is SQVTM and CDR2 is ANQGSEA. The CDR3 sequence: CSVVTQGGAYNEQFF. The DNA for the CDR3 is TGCAGCGTTGTAACCCAGGGGGGAGCGTACAATGAGCAGTTCTTC.

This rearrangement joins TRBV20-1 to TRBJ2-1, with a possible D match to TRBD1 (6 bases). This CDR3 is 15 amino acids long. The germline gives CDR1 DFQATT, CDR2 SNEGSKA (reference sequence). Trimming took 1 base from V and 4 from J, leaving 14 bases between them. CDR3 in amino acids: CSARVAGVKYNEQFF. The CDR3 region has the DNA TGCAGTGCTAGAGTGGCAGGGGTAAAATACAATGAGCAGTTCTTC.

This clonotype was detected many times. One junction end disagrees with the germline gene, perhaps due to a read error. The CDR3 reads CASSSGLAGGETQYF. Written as DNA, the CDR3 is TGTGCCAGCAGTTCGGGACTAGCGGGGGGAGAGACCCAGTACTTC. The gene calls are TRBV5-1 and TRBJ2-5; 15 bases are shared with TRBD2. The CDR3 extends over 15 amino acids. Germline V gene sequence: CDR1 SGHRS, CDR2 YFSETQ.

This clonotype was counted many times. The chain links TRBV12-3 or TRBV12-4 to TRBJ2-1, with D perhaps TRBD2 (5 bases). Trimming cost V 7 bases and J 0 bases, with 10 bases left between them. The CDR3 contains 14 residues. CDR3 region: CASIPGSSYNEQFF. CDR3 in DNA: TGTGCCAGCATCCCTGGGAGCTCCTACAATGAGCAGTTCTTC.

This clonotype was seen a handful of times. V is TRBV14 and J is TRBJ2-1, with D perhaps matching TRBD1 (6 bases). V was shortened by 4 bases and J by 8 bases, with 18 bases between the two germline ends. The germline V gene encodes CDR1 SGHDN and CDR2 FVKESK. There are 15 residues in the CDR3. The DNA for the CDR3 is TGTGCCAGCAGCCCAACCATACAGGGAACCGATGAGCAGTTCTTC. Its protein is CASSPTIQGTDEQFF.

The CDR3 DNA reads as TGCAGCGTTCTCGGACAGCACTATGGCTACACCTTC. Amino acid sequence: CSVLGQHYGYTF. The chain is built from TRBV29-1 and TRBJ1-2, with TRBD1 as a possible D gene (6 bases). The CDR3 has 12 residues. Germline V CDR1 and CDR2: SQVTM, ANQGSEA. V lost 5 bases and J lost 3, with 10 bases in between.

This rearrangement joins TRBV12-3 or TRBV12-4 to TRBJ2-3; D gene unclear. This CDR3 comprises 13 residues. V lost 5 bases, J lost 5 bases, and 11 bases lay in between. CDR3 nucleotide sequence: TGTGCCAGCAGTACAGCACCGAAAGATACGCAGTATTTT. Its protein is CASSTAPKDTQYF.

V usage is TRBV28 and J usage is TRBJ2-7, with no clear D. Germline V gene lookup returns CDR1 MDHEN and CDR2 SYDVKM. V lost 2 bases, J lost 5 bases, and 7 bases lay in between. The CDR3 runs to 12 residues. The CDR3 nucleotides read TGTGCCAGCAGTTTAGATGGGGACGAGCAGTACTTC. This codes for CASSLDGDEQYF.

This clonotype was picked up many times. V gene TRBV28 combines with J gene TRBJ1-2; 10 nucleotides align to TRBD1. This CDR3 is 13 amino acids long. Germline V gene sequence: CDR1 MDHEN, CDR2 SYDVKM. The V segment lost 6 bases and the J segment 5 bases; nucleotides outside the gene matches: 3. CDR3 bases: TGTGCCAGCAGCAGGACAGGGGGGTATGGCTACACCTTC. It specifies CASSRTGGYGYTF.

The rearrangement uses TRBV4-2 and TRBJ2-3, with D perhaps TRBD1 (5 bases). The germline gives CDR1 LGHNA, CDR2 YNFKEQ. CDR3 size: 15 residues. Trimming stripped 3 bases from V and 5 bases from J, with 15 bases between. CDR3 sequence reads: CASSQGQGIRDTQYF. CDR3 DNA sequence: TGTGCCAGCAGCCAGGGGCAGGGTATTAGAGATACGCAGTATTTT.

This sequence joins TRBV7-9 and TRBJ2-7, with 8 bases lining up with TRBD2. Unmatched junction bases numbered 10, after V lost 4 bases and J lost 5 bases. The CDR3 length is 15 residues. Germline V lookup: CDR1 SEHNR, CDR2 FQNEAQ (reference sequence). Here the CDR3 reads CASSYEPSGLNEQYF. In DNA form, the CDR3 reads TGTGCCAGCAGCTATGAACCTAGCGGGTTGAACGAGCAGTACTTC.

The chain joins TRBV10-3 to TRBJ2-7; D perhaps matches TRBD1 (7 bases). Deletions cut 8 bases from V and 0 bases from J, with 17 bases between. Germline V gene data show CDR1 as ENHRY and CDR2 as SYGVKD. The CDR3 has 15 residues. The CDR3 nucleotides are TGTGCCATCTCCAGGGGGACTCCAAGCTCCTACGAGCAGTACTTC. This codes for CAISRGTPSSYEQYF.

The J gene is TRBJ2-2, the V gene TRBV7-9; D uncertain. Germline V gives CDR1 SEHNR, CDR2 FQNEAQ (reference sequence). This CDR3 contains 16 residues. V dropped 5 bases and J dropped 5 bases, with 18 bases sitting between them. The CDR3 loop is CASSLFRIFETGELFF. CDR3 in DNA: TGTGCCAGCAGCCTGTTTAGGATTTTTGAAACCGGGGAGCTGTTTTTT.

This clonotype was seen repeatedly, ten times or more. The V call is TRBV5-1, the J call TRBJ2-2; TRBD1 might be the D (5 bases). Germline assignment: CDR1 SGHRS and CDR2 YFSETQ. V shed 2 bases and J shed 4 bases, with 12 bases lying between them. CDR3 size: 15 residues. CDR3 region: CASSLGDRVTGELFF. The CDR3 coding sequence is TGCGCCAGCAGCTTAGGTGACAGAGTCACCGGGGAGCTGTTTTTT.

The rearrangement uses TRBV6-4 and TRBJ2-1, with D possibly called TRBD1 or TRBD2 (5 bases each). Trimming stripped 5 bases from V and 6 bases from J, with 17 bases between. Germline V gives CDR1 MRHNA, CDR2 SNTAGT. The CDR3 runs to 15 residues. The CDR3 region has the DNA TGTGCCAGCAGTACCATCCAGGGACCTATCAATGAGCAGTTCTTC. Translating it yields CASSTIQGPINEQFF.

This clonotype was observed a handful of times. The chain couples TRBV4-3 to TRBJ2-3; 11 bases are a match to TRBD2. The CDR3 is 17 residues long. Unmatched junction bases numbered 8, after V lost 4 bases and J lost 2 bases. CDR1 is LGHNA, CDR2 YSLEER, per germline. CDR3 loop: CASSRTGLAVTTDTQYF. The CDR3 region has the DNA TGCGCCAGCAGCCGGACGGGACTAGCGGTGACCACAGATACGCAGTATTTT.

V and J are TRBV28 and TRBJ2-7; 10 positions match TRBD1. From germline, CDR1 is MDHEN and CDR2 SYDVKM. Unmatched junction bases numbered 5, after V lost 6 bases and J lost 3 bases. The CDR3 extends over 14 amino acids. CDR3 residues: CASSQTGGFYEQYF. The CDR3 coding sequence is TGTGCCAGCAGCCAGACAGGGGGCTTCTACGAGCAGTACTTC. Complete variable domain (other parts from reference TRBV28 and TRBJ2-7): DVKVTQSSRYLVKRTGEKVFLECVQDMDHENMFWYRQDPGLGLRLIYFSYDVKMKEKGDIPEGYSVSREKKERFSLILESASTNQTSMYLCASSQTGGFYEQYFGPGTRLTVT.

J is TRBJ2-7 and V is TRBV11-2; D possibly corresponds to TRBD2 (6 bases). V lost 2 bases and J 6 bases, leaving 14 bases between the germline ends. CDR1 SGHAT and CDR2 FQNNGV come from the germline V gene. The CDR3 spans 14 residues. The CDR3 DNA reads TGTGCCAGCAGCTTACACCTGGAGGGCGGCGAGCAGTACTTC. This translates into CASSLHLEGGEQYF.

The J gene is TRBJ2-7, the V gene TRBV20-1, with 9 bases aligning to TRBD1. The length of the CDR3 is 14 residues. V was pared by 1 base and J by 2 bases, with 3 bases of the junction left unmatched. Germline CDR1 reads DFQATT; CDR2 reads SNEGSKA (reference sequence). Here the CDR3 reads CSARGQGGAYEQYF. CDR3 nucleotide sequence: TGCAGTGCTAGAGGACAGGGGGGGGCCTACGAGCAGTACTTC.

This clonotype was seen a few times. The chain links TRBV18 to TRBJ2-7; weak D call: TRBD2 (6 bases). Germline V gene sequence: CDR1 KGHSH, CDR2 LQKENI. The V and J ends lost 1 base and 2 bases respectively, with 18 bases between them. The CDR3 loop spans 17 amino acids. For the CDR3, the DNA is TGTGCCAGCTCACCACGTAGCGGCAACGTACCCCCCTACGAGCAGTACTTC. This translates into CASSPRSGNVPPYEQYF.

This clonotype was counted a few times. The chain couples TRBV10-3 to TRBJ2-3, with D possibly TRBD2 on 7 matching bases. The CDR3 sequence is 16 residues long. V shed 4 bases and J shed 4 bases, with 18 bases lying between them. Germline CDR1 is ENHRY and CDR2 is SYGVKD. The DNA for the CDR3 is TGTGCCATCAGTGTGACGGGGGGCGCCCAGCCAGATACGCAGTATTTT. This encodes CAISVTGGAQPDTQYF.

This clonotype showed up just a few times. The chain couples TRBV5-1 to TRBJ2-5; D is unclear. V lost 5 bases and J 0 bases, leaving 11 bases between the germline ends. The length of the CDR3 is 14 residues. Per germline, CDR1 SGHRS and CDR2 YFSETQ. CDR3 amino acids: CASRFDTDQETQYF. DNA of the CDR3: TGCGCCAGCAGATTCGACACAGACCAAGAGACCCAGTACTTC.

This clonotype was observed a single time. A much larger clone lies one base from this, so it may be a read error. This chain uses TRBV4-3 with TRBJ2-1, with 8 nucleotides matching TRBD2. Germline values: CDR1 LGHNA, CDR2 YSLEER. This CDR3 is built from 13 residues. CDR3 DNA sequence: TGCGCCAGCAGCCAAGATGGGACTAGTGAGCAGATCTTC. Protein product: CASSQDGTSEQIF.

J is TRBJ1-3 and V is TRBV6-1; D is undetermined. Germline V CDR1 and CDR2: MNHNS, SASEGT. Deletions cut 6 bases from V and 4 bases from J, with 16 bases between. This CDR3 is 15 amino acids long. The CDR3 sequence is CASSRGPRWGNTIYF. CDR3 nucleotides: TGTGCCAGCAGCCGCGGGCCCCGATGGGGAAACACCATATATTTT.